The 18 T cell receptor beta chains listed next were all sequenced from one sample in a study of cytomegalovirus exposure and HLA in healthy donors. Primers: 60 Vbeta forward and 13 Jbeta reverse. Profiled with immunoSEQ multiplex PCR; TCRdb holds only in-frame clones, not every one. This table holds 200,000 to 250,000 clones, roughly four fifths found once. The specimen was PBMCs. All receptors come from a woman between 35 and 50 years old in good health and CMV-seronegative.

The chain combines TRBV4-2 with TRBJ1-5; TRBD1 aligns across 7 bases. V trimming: 6 bases; J trimming: 0 bases; junction bases outside the gene matches: 11. The V gene's germline CDR1 is LGHNA and CDR2 YNFKEQ. CDR3 length: 17 amino acids. This chain's CDR3 is CASSPGTGQNSNQPQHF. For the CDR3, the DNA is TGTGCCAGCAGTCCCGGAACGGGACAGAATAGCAATCAGCCCCAGCATTTT.

CDR3 loop: CASRASSSSYEQYF. The CDR3 nucleotides read TGTGCCAGTAGGGCTAGTAGCAGCTCCTACGAGCAGTACTTC. The chain recombines TRBV19 with TRBJ2-7; D unresolved. The CDR3 totals 14 residues. The V gene's germline CDR1 is LNHDA and CDR2 SQIVND (reference sequence). V gave up 6 bases and J gave up 0 bases, with 12 bases separating them.

This rearrangement joins TRBV5-8 to TRBJ1-5, with D perhaps matching TRBD1 (5 bases). The germline CDR1 and CDR2 sequences are SGHTS and YDEGEE. The CDR3 spans 16 residues. Trimming shortened V by 2 bases and J by 4 bases, and 16 bases separated the two germline ends. CDR3 nucleotide sequence: TGTGCCAGCAGCTTATGGGGGGTTTCTCGGAATCAGCCCCAGCATTTT. It codes for CASSLWGVSRNQPQHF. The entire variable domain, with the rest obtained from reference TRBV5-8 and TRBJ1-5, is as follows: EAGVTQSPTHLIKTRGQQATLRCSPISGHTSVYWYQQALGLGLQFLLWYDEGEERNRGNFPPRFSGRQFPNYSSELNVNALELEDSALYLCASSLWGVSRNQPQHFGDGTRLSIL.

The chain links TRBV27 to TRBJ1-1, with TRBD1 identical over 7 bases. Trimming cost V 5 bases and J 5 bases; bases outside gene matches: 11. The CDR3 runs to 15 residues. Germline CDR1 reads MNHEY; CDR2 reads SMNVEV (reference sequence). The CDR3 sequence is CASSGVWRGQTEAFF. CDR3 nucleotide sequence: TGTGCCAGCAGTGGGGTGTGGAGGGGACAGACTGAAGCTTTCTTT.

This clone appeared a few times. This chain links TRBV5-1 with TRBJ1-2; D is unclear. CDR3 length: 15 amino acids. Trimming removed 0 bases at V and 0 bases at J, with 9 bases between. CDR1 and CDR2 from the germline V gene are SGHRS and YFSETQ. In DNA form, the CDR3 reads TGCGCCAGCAGCTTGGAAGAGGGAACTAACTATGGCTACACCTTC. It encodes CASSLEEGTNYGYTF.

A remark on this clone: Other nucleotide sequences in the sample specify the same CDR3. The DNA for the CDR3 is TGTGCCAGTAGTATACAGGGGGCTAACTATGGCTACACCTTC. This codes for CASSIQGANYGYTF. The chain employs TRBV19 and TRBJ1-2, with TRBD1 identical over 7 bases. Germline loops: CDR1 LNHDA, CDR2 SQIVND (reference sequence). This CDR3 has 14 amino acids. Germline trimming cut 2 bases from V and 0 bases from J; bases unmatched to any gene: 0.

Of note for this clone: One end of the junction fails to match germline, which may point to a read error. The chain carries TRBV7-7 and TRBJ2-3; 13 positions match TRBD2. The CDR3 sequence is 16 residues long. Per germline, CDR1 SSHAT and CDR2 FNYEAQ (reference sequence). The CDR3 DNA sequence: TGTGCTAGCAGCCCACTAGCGGGGGGGCGCACAGATACGCAGTATTTT. It yields the protein CASSPLAGGRTDTQYF.

The J gene is TRBJ1-2, the V gene TRBV5-1, with D tentatively TRBD1 (5 bases). CDR1 and CDR2 (germline): SGHRS, YFSETQ. The ends were cut back, 4 bases at V and 6 bases at J, with 19 bases in the middle. This CDR3 region has 15 residues. The CDR3 sequence is CASSRSPTEKNGYTF. The CDR3 region has the DNA TGCGCCAGCAGCCGAAGCCCGACAGAGAAGAATGGCTACACCTTC.

The table lists this clone with a few counts. This chain uses TRBV5-4 with TRBJ2-2; weak D call: TRBD2 (6 bases). Looked up from germline, CDR1 is SGHNT and CDR2 is YYREEE (reference sequence). CDR3 length equals 15 residues. V was shortened by 4 bases and J by 3 bases, with 13 bases between the two germline ends. The CDR3, as DNA: TGTGCCAGCAGCCTCGGGACTGACTACACCGGGGAGCTGTTTTTT. It encodes CASSLGTDYTGELFF.

The chain uses TRBV5-8 and TRBJ1-1, with D possibly matching TRBD1 (5 bases). CDR1 SGHTS and CDR2 YDEGEE come from the germline V gene. V was trimmed by 2 bases and J by 6 bases, leaving 11 bases between them. This CDR3 spans 13 amino acids. CDR3 sequence reads: CASSFPGRSEAFF. The CDR3 region has the DNA TGTGCCAGCAGCTTTCCAGGGCGCTCTGAAGCTTTCTTT.

V and J are TRBV7-3 and TRBJ2-1; TRBD2 aligns across 14 bases. CDR3 length equals 21 residues. Germline trimming cut 5 bases from V and 3 bases from J; bases unmatched to any gene: 18. Germline V gene sequence: CDR1 SGHTA, CDR2 FQGTGA. DNA for the CDR3: TGTGCCAGCAGCCCGACACGGACTAGCGGGGGGCGGTCACTCCGCTACAATGAGCAGTTCTTC. This codes for CASSPTRTSGGRSLRYNEQFF. Combining the CDR3 with reference TRBV7-3 and TRBJ2-1 gives the whole variable domain GAGVSQTPSNKVTEKGKYVELRCDPISGHTALYWYRQSLGQGPEFLIYFQGTGAADDSGLPNDRFFAVRPEGSVSTLKIQRTERGDSAVYLCASSPTRTSGGRSLRYNEQFFGPGTRLTVL.

This chain uses TRBV6-1 with TRBJ2-7, with TRBD1 identical over 7 bases. Germline loops: CDR1 MNHNS, CDR2 SASEGT. V shed 2 bases, J shed 0 bases, and the junction held 1 base outside the gene matches. The CDR3 has 14 residues. CDR3 protein: CASSETGVSYEQYF. The CDR3 coding sequence is TGTGCCAGCAGTGAAACAGGGGTCTCCTACGAGCAGTACTTC.

This clone showed up just once. The genes are TRBV19 and TRBJ2-3, with D possibly matching TRBD1 (7 bases). The V end was cut by 5 bases, the J end by 9 bases, with 18 bases between. The germline V gene has CDR1 LNHDA and CDR2 SQIVND (reference sequence). The CDR3 is 14 amino acids. The CDR3 here is CASSPTRGAGTQYF. The CDR3 DNA reads TGTGCCAGTAGTCCCACCAGGGGGGCAGGGACGCAGTATTTT.

The chain is built from TRBV7-9 and TRBJ2-7; D remains unclear. Trimming cost V 5 bases and J 3 bases, with 11 bases left between them. This CDR3 is 13 amino acids long. Germline loops: CDR1 SEHNR, CDR2 FQNEAQ (reference sequence). CDR3 amino acids: CASSADDIYEQYF. DNA of the CDR3: TGTGCCAGCAGCGCCGACGACATCTACGAGCAGTACTTC.

Of note for this clone: This CDR3 is also generated by other DNA sequences in the sample. V is TRBV7-3 and J is TRBJ2-3, with TRBD1 as a possible D gene (5 bases). CDR3 length equals 14 residues. Trimming stripped 5 bases from V and 2 bases from J, with 11 bases between. Looked up from germline, CDR1 is SGHTA and CDR2 is FQGTGA. The CDR3, as DNA: TGTGCCAGCAGCCCCGGACAACCCACAGATACGCAGTATTTT. It specifies CASSPGQPTDTQYF.

The chain has TRBV2 and TRBJ2-1, with D possibly being TRBD1 (5 bases). Germline assignment: CDR1 SNHLY and CDR2 FYNNEI. CDR3 length: 12 residues. V was pared by 6 bases and J by 9 bases, with 12 bases between. CDR3 loop: CASRIERGEQFF. In nucleotides, the CDR3 is TGTGCCAGCAGGATAGAAAGGGGTGAGCAGTTCTTC.

The chain links TRBV27 to TRBJ2-1; 7 bases map to TRBD1. Trimming removed 6 bases from V and 5 bases from J; junction bases left unmatched: 7. Germline CDR1 and CDR2: MNHEY and SMNVEV (reference sequence). The CDR3 runs to 14 residues. CDR3 protein: CASSIQGLDNEQFF. CDR3 DNA: TGTGCCAGCAGCATACAGGGGTTGGACAATGAGCAGTTCTTC.

The chain combines TRBV25-1 with TRBJ1-1; D perhaps matches TRBD1 (6 bases). This CDR3 is built from 15 residues. CDR1 is MGHDK, CDR2 SYGVNS, per germline. V lost 4 bases, J lost 1 base, and 13 bases lay in between. The CDR3 sequence: CASSGQGISNTEAFF. CDR3 nucleotides: TGTGCCAGCAGTGGCCAGGGGATCTCGAACACTGAAGCTTTCTTT.